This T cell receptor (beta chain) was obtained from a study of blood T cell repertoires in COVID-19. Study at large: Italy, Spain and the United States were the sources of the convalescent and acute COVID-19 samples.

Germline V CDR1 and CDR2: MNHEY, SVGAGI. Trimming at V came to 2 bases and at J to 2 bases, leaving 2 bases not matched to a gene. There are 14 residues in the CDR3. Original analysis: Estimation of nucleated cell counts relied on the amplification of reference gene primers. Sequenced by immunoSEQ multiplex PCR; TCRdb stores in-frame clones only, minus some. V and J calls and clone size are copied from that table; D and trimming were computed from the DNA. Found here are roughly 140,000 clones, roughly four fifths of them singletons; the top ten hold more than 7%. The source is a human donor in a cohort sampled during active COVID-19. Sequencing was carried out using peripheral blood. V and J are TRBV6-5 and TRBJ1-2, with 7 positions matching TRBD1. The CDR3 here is CASSYDRENYGYTF. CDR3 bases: TGTGCCAGCAGTTACGACAGGGAAAACTATGGCTACACCTTC.